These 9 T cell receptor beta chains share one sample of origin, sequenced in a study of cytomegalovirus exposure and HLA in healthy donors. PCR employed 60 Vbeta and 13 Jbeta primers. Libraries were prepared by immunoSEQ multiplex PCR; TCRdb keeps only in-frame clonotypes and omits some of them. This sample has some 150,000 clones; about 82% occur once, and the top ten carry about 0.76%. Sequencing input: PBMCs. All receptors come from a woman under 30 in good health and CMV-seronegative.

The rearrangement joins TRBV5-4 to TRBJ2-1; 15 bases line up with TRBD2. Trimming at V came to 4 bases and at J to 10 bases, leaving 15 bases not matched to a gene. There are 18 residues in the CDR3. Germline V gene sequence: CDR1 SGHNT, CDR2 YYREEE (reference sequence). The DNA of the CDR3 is TGTGCCAGCAGCCTCCGGGACAGGGGACTAGCGGGAGGCTTCGAGCAGTTCTTC. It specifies CASSLRDRGLAGGFEQFF.

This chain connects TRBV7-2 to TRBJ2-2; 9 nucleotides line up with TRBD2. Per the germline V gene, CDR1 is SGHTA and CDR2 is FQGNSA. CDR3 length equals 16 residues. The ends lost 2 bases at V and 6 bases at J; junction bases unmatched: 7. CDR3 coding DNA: TGTGCCAGCAGCTTAATAGCGGGAGAGTTCCCCGGGGAGCTGTTTTTT. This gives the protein CASSLIAGEFPGELFF.

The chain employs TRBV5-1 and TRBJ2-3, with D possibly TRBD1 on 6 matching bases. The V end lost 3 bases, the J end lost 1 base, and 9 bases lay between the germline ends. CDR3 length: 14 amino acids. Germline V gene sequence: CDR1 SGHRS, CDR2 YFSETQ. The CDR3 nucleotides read TGCGCCAGCAGCTCGACAGGACGCACAGATACGCAGTATTTT. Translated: CASSSTGRTDTQYF.

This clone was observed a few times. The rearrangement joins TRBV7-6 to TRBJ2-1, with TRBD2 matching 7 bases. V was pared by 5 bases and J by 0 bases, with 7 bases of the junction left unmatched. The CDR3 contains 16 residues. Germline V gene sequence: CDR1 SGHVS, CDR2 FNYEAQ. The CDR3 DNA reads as TGTGCCAGCAGCCCCGGGGGAGGGAGCTCCTACAATGAGCAGTTCTTC. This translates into CASSPGGGSSYNEQFF.

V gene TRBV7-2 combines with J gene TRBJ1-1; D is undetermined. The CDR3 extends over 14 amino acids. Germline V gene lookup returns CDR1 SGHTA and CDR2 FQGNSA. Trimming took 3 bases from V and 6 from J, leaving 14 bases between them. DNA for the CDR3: TGTGCCAGCAGCTTGGTGGAGGACGGCCCTGAAGCTTTCTTT. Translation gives CASSLVEDGPEAFF.

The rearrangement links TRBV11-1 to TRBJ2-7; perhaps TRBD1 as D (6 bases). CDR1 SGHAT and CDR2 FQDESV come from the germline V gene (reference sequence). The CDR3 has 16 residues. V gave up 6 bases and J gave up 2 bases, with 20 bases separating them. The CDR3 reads CASSRFKTGITYEQYF. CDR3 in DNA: TGTGCCAGCAGTAGATTTAAGACAGGCATAACCTACGAGCAGTACTTC.

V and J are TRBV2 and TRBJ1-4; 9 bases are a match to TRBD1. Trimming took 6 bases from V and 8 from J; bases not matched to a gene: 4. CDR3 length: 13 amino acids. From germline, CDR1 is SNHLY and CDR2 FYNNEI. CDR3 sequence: CASSLDRGEKLFF. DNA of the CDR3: TGTGCCAGCAGCTTAGACAGGGGGGAAAAACTGTTTTTT.

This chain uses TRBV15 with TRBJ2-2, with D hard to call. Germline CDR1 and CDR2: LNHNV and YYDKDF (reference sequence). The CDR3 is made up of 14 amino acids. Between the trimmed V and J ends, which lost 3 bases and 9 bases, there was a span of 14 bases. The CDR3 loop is CATSSQETARELFF. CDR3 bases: TGTGCCACCAGCAGCCAGGAAACAGCCCGGGAGCTGTTTTTT.

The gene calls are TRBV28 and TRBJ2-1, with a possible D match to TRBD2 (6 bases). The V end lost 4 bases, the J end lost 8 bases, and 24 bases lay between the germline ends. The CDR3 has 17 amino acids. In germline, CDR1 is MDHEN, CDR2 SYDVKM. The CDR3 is CASSSPLGAGPWDEQFF. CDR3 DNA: TGTGCCAGCAGTTCCCCCTTAGGGGCGGGGCCGTGGGATGAGCAGTTCTTC.